One and the same sample provided the 31 T cell receptor beta chains below, sequenced in a study of cytomegalovirus exposure and HLA in healthy donors. PCR amplification relied on 60 Vbeta primers (plus 13 Jbeta primers). Using immunoSEQ multiplex PCR, the repertoire was profiled, and TCRdb retains in-frame clones only, with some absent. This repertoire comprises about 53,000 clones; its ten largest clones make up roughly an eighth. The specimen was PBMCs. Every receptor here comes from a man in his late teens or twenties in good health and CMV-seropositive.

V gene TRBV4-1 combines with J gene TRBJ2-5, with 11 nucleotides matching TRBD2. The DNA end lines up better with TRBJ2-7; the J call may be wrong. The germline CDR1 and CDR2 sequences are MGHRA and YSYEKL. CDR3 size: 16 residues. The chain's CDR3 is CASSQFAGTSGYEQYF. CDR3 DNA sequence: TGCGCCAGCAGCCAATTTGCCGGGACTAGCGGATACGAGCAGTACTTC.

The chain employs TRBV2 and TRBJ2-1, with 10 bases identical to TRBD2. V trimming: 4 bases; J trimming: 7 bases; junction bases outside the gene matches: 10. Germline CDR1 reads SNHLY; CDR2 reads FYNNEI. This CDR3 has 16 amino acids. The CDR3 reads CASSGIQAGGPNEQFF. CDR3 nucleotides: TGTGCCAGCAGTGGGATTCAAGCGGGAGGGCCGAATGAGCAGTTCTTC.

The chain carries TRBV7-9 and TRBJ2-1; D is possibly TRBD2 (6 bases). V lost 1 base and J lost 7, with 17 bases in between. Germline V gene data show CDR1 as SEHNR and CDR2 as FQNEAQ (reference sequence). The CDR3 contains 16 residues. The CDR3 nucleotides are TGTGCCAGCAGCTTAGATTGGCGGGACCTAAGGAATGAGCAGTTCTTC. Protein: CASSLDWRDLRNEQFF.

This chain joins TRBV5-6 and TRBJ2-2; a possible D gene is TRBD2 (6 bases). Germline V gives CDR1 SGHDT, CDR2 YYEEEE. This CDR3 contains 14 residues. Trimming pared 2 bases from V and 4 bases from J, leaving 9 bases between. CDR3 DNA: TGTGCCAGCAGCTTACGGCGGGGCACCGGGGAGCTGTTTTTT. Encoded protein: CASSLRRGTGELFF.

The rearrangement links TRBV7-3 to TRBJ2-2, with 11 bases that match TRBD2. The ends lost 5 bases at V and 2 bases at J; junction bases unmatched: 7. Looked up from germline, CDR1 is SGHTA and CDR2 is FQGTGA. CDR3 length: 17 residues. As DNA, the CDR3 is TGTGCCAGCAGCATACCGGGACTAGCGGTTAACACCGGGGAGCTGTTTTTT. Translated: CASSIPGLAVNTGELFF.

The chain joins TRBV11-3 to TRBJ1-1; D might be TRBD1 (6 bases). The CDR3 totals 15 residues. V lost 5 bases to trimming and J lost 7 bases, with 20 bases between them. Germline values: CDR1 SGHNT, CDR2 YENEEA. This CDR3 is CASSPRHQQGGEAFF. CDR3 bases: TGTGCCAGCAGCCCTAGGCATCAACAAGGGGGTGAAGCTTTCTTT. Full variable domain (missing parts from reference TRBV11-3 and TRBJ1-1): EAGVVQSPRYKIIEKKQPVAFWCNPISGHNTLYWYLQNLGQGPELLIRYENEEAVDDSQLPKDRFSAERLKGVDSTLKIQPAELGDSAVYLCASSPRHQQGGEAFFGQGTRLTVV.

This chain joins TRBV4-1 and TRBJ1-2; D uncertain. Germline V gene lookup returns CDR1 MGHRA and CDR2 YSYEKL. Trimming removed 9 bases at V and 3 bases at J, with 11 bases between. The CDR3 loop spans 12 amino acids. DNA for the CDR3: TGCGCCAGTTGGAGGGAAGACTATGGCTACACCTTC. It yields the protein CASWREDYGYTF.

The V gene is TRBV6-1, the J gene TRBJ2-2; 10 nucleotides align to TRBD1. Germline CDR1 and CDR2: MNHNS and SASEGT. The ends lost 3 bases at V and 2 bases at J; junction bases unmatched: 3. The CDR3 runs to 16 residues. This chain's CDR3 is CASSDGTGANTGELFF. CDR3 nucleotides: TGTGCCAGCAGTGACGGGACAGGGGCAAACACCGGGGAGCTGTTTTTT.

This chain links TRBV6-5 with TRBJ1-1, with 10 bases aligning to TRBD1. Germline loops: CDR1 MNHEY, CDR2 SVGAGI. The V and J ends lost 6 bases and 7 bases, in that order; junction bases with no gene match: 8. The CDR3 length is 14 residues. CDR3: CASSPGTGDFEAFF. The CDR3 bases are TGTGCCAGCAGCCCCGGGACAGGGGACTTTGAAGCTTTCTTT.

This chain links TRBV4-2 with TRBJ2-1, with TRBD2 matching over 7 bases. Germline CDR1 LGHNA, CDR2 YNFKEQ. The CDR3 length is 15 residues. V was pared by 4 bases and J by 7 bases, with 10 bases of the junction left unmatched. The CDR3 loop reads CASSPAGGRGNEQFF. In nucleotides, the CDR3 is TGTGCCAGCAGCCCCGCTGGCGGGAGAGGGAATGAGCAGTTCTTC.

With regard to this clone: Other nucleotide sequences in the sample specify the same CDR3. The V call is TRBV29-1, the J call TRBJ1-1; 7 positions agree with TRBD1. The germline V gene encodes CDR1 SQVTM and CDR2 ANQGSEA. The junction had 12 bases not matched to a gene; V was cut back by 6 bases and J by 5 bases. This CDR3 contains 14 residues. Written as DNA, the CDR3 is TGCAGCGTCTCGACAGGGACATCGAGGACTGAAGCTTTCTTT. This encodes CSVSTGTSRTEAFF.

This rearrangement joins TRBV30 to TRBJ1-1; unclear D gene. Germline CDR1 reads GTSNPN; CDR2 reads SVGIG (reference sequence). The CDR3 consists of 12 residues. V was clipped by 2 bases and J by 6 bases, with 10 bases between them. This CDR3 reads CAWSPSVAEAFF. The DNA for the CDR3 is TGTGCCTGGAGTCCATCGGTGGCTGAAGCTTTCTTT.

V and J are TRBV2 and TRBJ1-1, with D tentatively TRBD1 (6 bases). The CDR3 totals 14 residues. V lost 5 bases and J 6 bases, leaving 16 bases between the germline ends. Germline V lookup: CDR1 SNHLY, CDR2 FYNNEI. CDR3 sequence reads: CASSRIQGQAEAFF. DNA for the CDR3: TGTGCCAGCAGTAGAATACAGGGTCAGGCTGAAGCTTTCTTT. Based on the CDR3 plus reference TRBV2 and TRBJ1-1, the full variable domain is EPEVTQTPSHQVTQMGQEVILRCVPISNHLYFYWYRQILGQKVEFLVSFYNNEISEKSEIFDDQFSVERPDGSNFTLKIRSTKLEDSAMYFCASSRIQGQAEAFFGQGTRLTVV.

The chain is built from TRBV6-4 and TRBJ2-3, with 7 bases lining up with TRBD2. From germline, CDR1 is MRHNA and CDR2 SNTAGT. The CDR3 has 13 residues. The ends lost 8 bases at V and 2 bases at J; junction bases unmatched: 4. CDR3 amino acids: CASGGGDTDTQYF. DNA for the CDR3: TGTGCCAGCGGCGGGGGAGACACAGATACGCAGTATTTT.

The genes are TRBV29-1 and TRBJ2-4; possible D gene TRBD2, 6 bases. This CDR3 has 13 residues. Germline CDR1 SQVTM, CDR2 ANQGSEA. Trimming cost V 5 bases and J 4 bases, with 12 bases left between them. CDR3 DNA: TGCAGCGTTTCCGGGGGTGCTAAAAACATTCAGTACTTC. Protein sequence: CSVSGGAKNIQYF.

The chain has TRBV29-1 and TRBJ2-7; perhaps TRBD1 as D (6 bases). This CDR3 spans 14 amino acids. The germline V gene has CDR1 SQVTM and CDR2 ANQGSEA. The V end lost 6 bases, the J end lost 4 bases, and 19 bases lay between the germline ends. The CDR3 coding sequence is TGCAGCGTACAACCTCCGGGACACAAGTACGAGCAGTACTTC. Residues: CSVQPPGHKYEQYF.

This sequence joins TRBV6-1 and TRBJ2-5; 10 bases map to TRBD2. The J call may be mistaken, given a closer DNA end match to TRBJ2-7. The CDR3 totals 15 residues. Germline lookup yields CDR1 MNHNS and CDR2 SASEGT. CDR3 DNA: TGTGCCAGCAGTCCCGGGACTAGCGCATCCTACGAGCAGTACTTC. Amino acid sequence: CASSPGTSASYEQYF.

The V and J genes are TRBV5-1 and TRBJ1-6, with D possibly matching TRBD1 (5 bases). Trimming pared 4 bases from V and 0 bases from J, leaving 11 bases between. In germline, CDR1 is SGHRS, CDR2 YFSETQ. CDR3 length: 16 residues. This CDR3 reads CASSGSRDSYNSPLHF. The CDR3 DNA reads TGCGCCAGCAGCGGATCCAGGGACTCCTATAATTCACCCCTCCACTTT. Full variable domain (rest looked up from reference TRBV5-1 and TRBJ1-6): KAGVTQTPRYLIKTRGQQVTLSCSPISGHRSVSWYQQTPGQGLQFLFEYFSETQRNKGNFPGRFSGRQFSNSRSEMNVSTLELGDSALYLCASSGSRDSYNSPLHFGNGTRLTVT.

The chain uses TRBV2 and TRBJ2-5; D gene uncertain. Germline V gives CDR1 SNHLY, CDR2 FYNNEI. The CDR3 is made up of 12 amino acids. Trimming took off 5 bases at V and 3 bases at J, with 7 bases between the two ends. CDR3 sequence: CASSYAKETQYF. CDR3 DNA sequence: TGTGCCAGCAGTTATGCGAAAGAGACCCAGTACTTC.

The chain links TRBV29-1 to TRBJ1-1, with D unresolved. The V gene's germline CDR1 is SQVTM and CDR2 ANQGSEA. Trimming removed 3 bases from V and 0 bases from J, with 8 bases in between. The CDR3 totals 13 residues. DNA for the CDR3: TGCAGCGTTGACTTACTCATGAACACTGAAGCTTTCTTT. Translated, it gives CSVDLLMNTEAFF. Filled out from reference TRBV29-1 and TRBJ1-1, the complete variable domain reads SAVISQKPSRDICQRGTSLTIQCQVDSQVTMMFWYRQQPGQSLTLIATANQGSEATYESGFVIDKFPISRPNLTFSTLTVSNMSPEDSSIYLCSVDLLMNTEAFFGQGTRLTVV.

The chain carries TRBV6-5 and TRBJ1-1; D is uncertain. CDR1 is MNHEY and CDR2 is SVGAGI in the germline V gene. Trimming took off 5 bases at V and 0 bases at J, with 4 bases between the two ends. This CDR3 has 12 residues. DNA of the CDR3: TGTGCCAGCAGTGGCTTGAACACTGAAGCTTTCTTT. Encoded protein: CASSGLNTEAFF.

The CDR3 here is CASSLDGTTYEQYF. In DNA form, the CDR3 reads TGTGCCAGCAGCTTAGACGGGACAACCTACGAGCAGTACTTC. The rearrangement uses TRBV5-5 and TRBJ2-7, with a possible D match to TRBD1 (6 bases). This CDR3 region has 14 residues. V shed 2 bases and J shed 2 bases, with 11 bases lying between them. The germline CDR1 and CDR2 sequences are SGHKS and YYEKEE (reference sequence).

The gene calls are TRBV6-5 and TRBJ2-1; tentatively, D is TRBD2 (6 bases). Trimming cost V 5 bases and J 12 bases, with 14 bases left between them. Germline CDR1 is MNHEY and CDR2 is SVGAGI. The CDR3 consists of 12 residues. DNA for the CDR3: TGTGCCAGCAGTACAGACCTAGCGATGCAGTTCTTC. This translates into CASSTDLAMQFF.

The rearrangement links TRBV19 to TRBJ1-2; D unresolved. This CDR3 is 14 amino acids long. V was trimmed by 7 bases and J by 8 bases, leaving 20 bases between them. In germline, CDR1 is LNHDA, CDR2 SQIVND (reference sequence). The chain's CDR3 is CASTPARLSRGYTF. The CDR3 DNA reads as TGTGCCAGTACCCCGGCCCGACTTAGTCGCGGCTACACCTTC.

CDR3 sequence: CASSTLSGRRSNQPQHF. The CDR3 nucleotides are TGTGCCAGTAGTACCCTTTCTGGAAGGAGAAGCAATCAGCCCCAGCATTTT. The chain recombines TRBV19 with TRBJ1-5; no clear D. Per germline, CDR1 LNHDA and CDR2 SQIVND (reference sequence). The CDR3 is 17 residues long. Trimming cost V 4 bases and J 1 base, with 17 bases left between them.

The chain has TRBV27 and TRBJ2-5; 10 positions agree with TRBD2. The CDR3 runs to 15 residues. Germline V gives CDR1 MNHEY, CDR2 SMNVEV (reference sequence). The V and J ends lost 2 bases and 3 bases, in that order; junction bases with no gene match: 3. CDR3 loop: CASSLAGLAEETQYF. CDR3 DNA: TGTGCCAGCAGTTTAGCAGGACTAGCGGAAGAGACCCAGTACTTC.

This chain uses TRBV5-4 with TRBJ2-3, with 10 bases aligning to TRBD2. V lost 0 bases, J lost 5 bases, and 6 bases stayed unmatched. Germline lookup yields CDR1 SGHNT and CDR2 YYREEE (reference sequence). This CDR3 is built from 16 residues. CDR3 coding DNA: TGTGCCAGCAGCTTGGTCCTAGCGGGAGTGGGAGATACGCAGTATTTT. As protein: CASSLVLAGVGDTQYF.

The genes are TRBV19 and TRBJ2-5; possible D gene TRBD1, 6 bases. Trimming pared 5 bases from V and 2 bases from J, leaving 12 bases between. Germline V gene sequence: CDR1 LNHDA, CDR2 SQIVND (reference sequence). The length of the CDR3 is 14 residues. The CDR3 DNA follows: TGTGCCAGTAGTGAACAGGGTCTTCAAGAGACCCAGTACTTC. Translating it yields CASSEQGLQETQYF.

The CDR3 coding sequence is TGTGCCAGCAGCGTAGCAGGCAGGCAGAACACCGGGGAGCTGTTTTTT. It is translated as CASSVAGRQNTGELFF. The chain joins TRBV9 to TRBJ2-2; D call uncertain. V lost 0 bases to trimming and J lost 1 base, with 10 bases between them. The CDR3 consists of 16 residues. Germline V gene sequence: CDR1 SGDLS, CDR2 YYNGEE.

V is TRBV6-1 and J is TRBJ1-5; D is perhaps TRBD1 (6 bases). V shed 4 bases and J shed 2 bases, with 15 bases lying between them. Per the germline V gene, CDR1 is MNHNS and CDR2 is SASEGT. This CDR3 is built from 16 residues. The CDR3 DNA sequence: TGTGCCAGCAGTGGTCAGGGGAGAATTGGCAATCAGCCCCAGCATTTT. Amino acid sequence: CASSGQGRIGNQPQHF.

CDR3 loop: CASSFQGSEEKLFF. The CDR3 DNA follows: TGTGCCAGCAGTTTCCAGGGAAGTGAGGAAAAACTGTTTTTT. V and J are TRBV2 and TRBJ1-4, with TRBD1 as a possible D gene (5 bases). V was clipped by 5 bases and J by 8 bases, with 15 bases between them. This CDR3 is 14 amino acids long. Germline values: CDR1 SNHLY, CDR2 FYNNEI.